The 26 T cell receptor beta chains below all came from one sample that was sequenced in a study of T cells in tuberculosis. This table comes from immunoSEQ multiplex PCR, and its TCRdb copy is limited to in-frame clones, with some not included. The sample shows some 90,000 clones, just over 90% of them seen only once. Cells were sorted from thawed PBMC rested overnight and stained with GMM-loaded CD1B tetramer, viability dye and anti-CD3. The CD1B tetramers carried C32 glucose monomycolate purified from Rhodococcus equi. The sequencing input was CD1b-GMM tetramer-negative cells sorted from PBMCs. These receptor sequences come from an adult woman with latent tuberculosis.

In its sample, this clone was seen once. CDR3 sequence reads: CASSQDRGFFYEQYV. CDR3 DNA: TGCGCCAGCAGCCAAGACAGGGGGTTTTTTTACGAGCAGTACGTC. V gene TRBV4-3 combines with J gene TRBJ2-7, with 7 bases fitting TRBD1. V was clipped by 0 bases and J by 4 bases; unmatched bases: 6. The CDR3 runs to 15 residues. Germline V gives CDR1 LGHNA, CDR2 YSLEER.

V and J are TRBV12-2 and TRBJ2-1; the DNA was not used to check the table's D call, TRBD2. TRBV12-2 is classified as a pseudogene. The CDR3 sequence is 13 residues long. Here the CDR3 reads CASRPRQADEQFF. The CDR3 nucleotides are TGTGCAAGTCGCCCCAGGCAAGCGGATGAGCAGTTCTTC.

The chain uses TRBV19 and TRBJ2-1; 7 bases agree with TRBD2. Germline lookup yields CDR1 LNHDA and CDR2 SQIVND (reference sequence). Trimming took 1 base from V and 7 from J; bases not matched to a gene: 4. The length of the CDR3 is 14 residues. DNA of the CDR3: TGTGCCAGTAGTATAGTGGGGGGGAGGAATGAGCAGTTCTTC. This sequence encodes CASSIVGGRNEQFF.

The rearrangement links TRBV27 to TRBJ1-2; maybe TRBD1 (6 bases). The germline gives CDR1 MNHEY, CDR2 SMNVEV (reference sequence). Trimming removed 7 bases at V and 6 bases at J, with 15 bases between. The CDR3 consists of 13 residues. CDR3 nucleotide sequence: TGTGCCAGCACCAAACAGGGCGCCGATGGCTACACCTTC. Translated, it gives CASTKQGADGYTF.

The rearrangement links TRBV30 to TRBJ2-1, with a possible D match to TRBD2 (7 bases). Deletions cut 1 base from V and 4 bases from J, with 11 bases between. CDR1 and CDR2 (germline): GTSNPN, SVGIG (reference sequence). The CDR3 is made up of 14 amino acids. This CDR3 is CAWSGGRGYNEQFF. The CDR3 DNA is TGTGCCTGGAGTGGGGGGCGGGGGTACAATGAGCAGTTCTTC.

The chain couples TRBV4-2 to TRBJ1-4; 9 bases are a match to TRBD1. The CDR3 has 16 residues. Unmatched junction bases numbered 7, after V lost 0 bases and J lost 8 bases. The germline V gene has CDR1 LGHNA and CDR2 YNFKEQ. The CDR3 DNA follows: TGTGCCAGCAGCCAAGATGACAGGGGGTTAAAGGAAAAACTGTTTTTT. Protein product: CASSQDDRGLKEKLFF.

This chain joins TRBV2 and TRBJ1-2; 9 bases map to TRBD1. The CDR3 contains 13 residues. The germline V gene encodes CDR1 SNHLY and CDR2 FYNNEI. V lost 4 bases to trimming and J lost 5 bases; unmatched junction nucleotides: 2. The CDR3 DNA reads TGTGCCAGCAGTGGACAGGGGGTTTATGGCTACACCTTC. Translated: CASSGQGVYGYTF.

The chain combines TRBV10-3 with TRBJ2-7, with D perhaps TRBD2 (7 bases). CDR3 length: 15 amino acids. The ends were cut back, 5 bases at V and 5 bases at J, with 19 bases in the middle. Per germline, CDR1 ENHRY and CDR2 SYGVKD. The DNA for the CDR3 is TGTGCCATCAGTTCGGGGGGCTTACGAAAGGACGAGCAGTACTTC. This codes for CAISSGGLRKDEQYF.

The chain has TRBV9 and TRBJ2-5; D is perhaps TRBD1 (5 bases). This CDR3 region has 16 residues. The V end lost 3 bases, the J end lost 5 bases, and 20 bases lay between the germline ends. The V gene's germline CDR1 is SGDLS and CDR2 YYNGEE. CDR3 DNA: TGTGCCAGCAGCGCACGCGACCTCAGGGTGGGGGAGACCCAGTACTTC. Its protein is CASSARDLRVGETQYF.

The J gene is TRBJ1-6, the V gene TRBV5-1, with TRBD1 matching 9 bases. The CDR3 consists of 16 residues. Germline V gives CDR1 SGHRS, CDR2 YFSETQ. After removal of 4 bases from V and 5 bases from J, the junction contained 7 bases not matched to a gene. The CDR3 DNA follows: TGCGCCAGCAGCCTAAAAGACAGGGGGAATAATTCACCCCTCCACTTT. As protein: CASSLKDRGNNSPLHF.

CDR3 sequence (DNA): TGTGCCAGCAGACGAGTAACCCACACAGATACGCAGTATTTT. Encoded protein: CASRRVTHTDTQYF. The V call is TRBV6-5, the J call TRBJ2-3, with D hard to call. The CDR3 contains 14 residues. Trimming pared 6 bases from V and 2 bases from J, leaving 12 bases between. In germline, CDR1 is MNHEY, CDR2 SVGAGI.

About this clone: Sequence at one end of the junction differs from germline and may be a read error. The chain uses TRBV27 and TRBJ2-2, with 8 bases lining up with TRBD1. The CDR3 runs 12 residues. Germline CDR1 is MNHEY and CDR2 is SMNVEV (reference sequence). CDR3 nucleotides: TGTGCCGTACGACCACCGACAGGGGTGCTGTTTTTT. Its translation: CAVRPPTGVLFF.

The DNA of the CDR3 is TGCAGCTCCCAGGGGGCCCACACAGATACGCAGTATTTT. Its translation is CSSQGAHTDTQYF. The V gene is TRBV29-1, the J gene TRBJ2-3; the match to TRBD1 covers 8 bases. Germline V gives CDR1 SQVTM, CDR2 ANQGSEA. This CDR3 region has 13 residues. J was trimmed by 2 bases and V by 8 bases; bases with no gene match: 6.

The chain recombines TRBV19 with TRBJ2-1; TRBD1 matches at 8 bases. Per germline, CDR1 LNHDA and CDR2 SQIVND (reference sequence). V lost 3 bases, J lost 6 bases, and 7 bases stayed unmatched. The CDR3 has 15 residues. CDR3 sequence (DNA): TGTGCCAGTAGTATCCCCCGGACAGGGTTCAATGAGCAGTTCTTC. This codes for CASSIPRTGFNEQFF.

The chain couples TRBV19 to TRBJ1-2; 7 positions match TRBD1. CDR1 and CDR2 (germline): LNHDA, SQIVND (reference sequence). The junction had 2 bases not matched to a gene; V was cut back by 4 bases and J by 3 bases. This CDR3 has 13 amino acids. CDR3 DNA sequence: TGTGCCAGTAGTACGACAGGGTACTATGGCTACACCTTC. Its translation is CASSTTGYYGYTF.

The chain recombines TRBV2 with TRBJ2-5; TRBD2 might be the D (6 bases). The J call may be faulty, since TRBJ2-7 better matches the DNA end. The length of the CDR3 is 11 residues. From germline, CDR1 is SNHLY and CDR2 FYNNEI. The CDR3 loop is CASREGYEQYF. CDR3 nucleotides: TGTGCCAGCAGGGAGGGGTACGAGCAGTACTTC.

The gene calls are TRBV7-8 and TRBJ2-2; D may be TRBD2 (6 bases). The V and J ends lost 4 bases and 1 base respectively, with 10 bases between them. CDR3 length: 15 amino acids. Germline CDR1 reads SGHVS; CDR2 reads FQNEAQ. Here the CDR3 DNA reads TGTGCCAGCAGCTACCGGGGGAGGAACACCGGGGAGCTGTTTTTT. Protein: CASSYRGRNTGELFF.

The J gene is TRBJ2-3, the V gene TRBV9; D is perhaps TRBD2 (6 bases). The V and J ends lost 0 bases and 2 bases respectively, with 13 bases between them. The germline V gene has CDR1 SGDLS and CDR2 YYNGEE. The CDR3 extends over 16 amino acids. In DNA form, the CDR3 reads TGTGCCAGCAGCGTAGAGGCGGGGCCACCCACAGATACGCAGTATTTT. This codes for CASSVEAGPPTDTQYF.

V gene TRBV4-1 combines with J gene TRBJ2-7; TRBD2 agrees at 8 bases. Per the germline V gene, CDR1 is MGHRA and CDR2 is YSYEKL. The V segment lost 0 bases and the J segment 4 bases; nucleotides outside the gene matches: 8. CDR3 length equals 16 residues. The CDR3 coding sequence is TGCGCCAGCAGCCAAGAGAAGCGGGGGATGATGTACGAGCAGTACGTC. Protein: CASSQEKRGMMYEQYV.

This clone was found a few times. The chain has TRBV19 and TRBJ2-3, with D perhaps matching TRBD1 (6 bases). Trimming removed 7 bases from V and 5 bases from J, with 16 bases in between. CDR1 and CDR2 from the germline V gene are LNHDA and SQIVND (reference sequence). This CDR3 is built from 14 residues. Here the CDR3 reads CASTLRGREDTQYF. CDR3 DNA: TGTGCCAGTACTCTAAGGGGGAGAGAAGATACGCAGTATTTT.

The rearrangement links TRBV11-1 to TRBJ2-5; D may be TRBD1 (6 bases). CDR3 size: 14 residues. The V gene lost 3 bases and the J gene lost 4 bases, with 12 bases spanning the gap. Germline-derived CDR1 and CDR2 are SGHAT and FQDESV (reference sequence). DNA for the CDR3: TGTGCCAGCAGCTTCGCCAGGGGTGTAGAGACCCAGTACTTC. It codes for CASSFARGVETQYF.

This clone was seen once. V and J are TRBV6-5 and TRBJ1-4; D is unresolved. Germline V lookup: CDR1 MNHEY, CDR2 SVGAGI. V was clipped by 0 bases and J by 0 bases, with 8 bases between them. The CDR3 covers 16 residues. The CDR3: CASSYSVLATNEKLFF. The CDR3, as DNA: TGTGCCAGCAGTTACTCGGTTCTAGCAACTAATGAAAAACTGTTTTTT.

V is TRBV7-2 and J is TRBJ2-5; D call uncertain. V was pared by 5 bases and J by 5 bases, with 9 bases between. The germline V gene has CDR1 SGHTA and CDR2 FQGNSA. There are 12 residues in the CDR3. The CDR3 DNA is TGTGCCAGCAGCCCAACTCCTGAGACCCAGTACTTC. The encoded protein is CASSPTPETQYF.

The V gene is TRBV7-3, the J gene TRBJ2-3, with 7 bases aligning to TRBD2. Germline-derived CDR1 and CDR2 are SGHTA and FQGTGA. CDR3 length: 15 amino acids. V was clipped by 5 bases and J by 1 base; unmatched bases: 6. CDR3 amino acids: CASSPRGGRTDTQYF. CDR3 sequence (DNA): TGTGCCAGCAGCCCCCGCGGGGGACGCACAGATACGCAGTATTTT.

The gene calls are TRBV5-4 and TRBJ1-1; TRBD1 agrees at 7 bases. The CDR3 has 15 amino acids. Unmatched junction bases numbered 9, after V lost 4 bases and J lost 3 bases. Germline V CDR1 and CDR2: SGHNT, YYREEE (reference sequence). The CDR3 here is CASSIDRVRDTEAFF. CDR3 coding DNA: TGTGCCAGCAGCATTGACAGGGTACGGGACACTGAAGCTTTCTTT.

This clone was picked up one time. V gene TRBV4-1 combines with J gene TRBJ1-4, with no clear D. CDR1 is MGHRA, CDR2 YSYEKL, per germline. The CDR3 has 16 residues. The ends were cut back, 1 base at V and 8 bases at J, with 17 bases in the middle. This chain's CDR3 is CASSQGSRTFEEKLFF. The CDR3 DNA sequence: TGCGCCAGCAGCCAAGGATCGAGAACCTTTGAGGAAAAACTGTTTTTT.